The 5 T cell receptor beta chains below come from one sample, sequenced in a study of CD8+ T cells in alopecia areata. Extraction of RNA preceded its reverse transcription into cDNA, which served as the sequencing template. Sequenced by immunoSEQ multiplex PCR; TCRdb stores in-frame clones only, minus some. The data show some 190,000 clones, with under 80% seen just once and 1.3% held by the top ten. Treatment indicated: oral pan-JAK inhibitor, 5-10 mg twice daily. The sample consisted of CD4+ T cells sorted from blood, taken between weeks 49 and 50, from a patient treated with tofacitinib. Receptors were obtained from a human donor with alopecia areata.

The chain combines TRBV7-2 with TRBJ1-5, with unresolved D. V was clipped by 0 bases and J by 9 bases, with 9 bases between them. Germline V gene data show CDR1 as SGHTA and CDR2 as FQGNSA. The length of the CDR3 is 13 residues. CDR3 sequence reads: CASSLAPGWPQHF. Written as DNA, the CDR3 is TGTGCCAGCAGCTTAGCCCCCGGGTGGCCCCAGCATTTT.

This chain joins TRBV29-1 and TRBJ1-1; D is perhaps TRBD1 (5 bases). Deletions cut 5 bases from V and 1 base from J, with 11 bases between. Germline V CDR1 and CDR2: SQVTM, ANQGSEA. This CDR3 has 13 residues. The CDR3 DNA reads TGCAGCGTTCCAGGGCAGGCGAACACTGAAGCTTTCTTT. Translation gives CSVPGQANTEAFF.

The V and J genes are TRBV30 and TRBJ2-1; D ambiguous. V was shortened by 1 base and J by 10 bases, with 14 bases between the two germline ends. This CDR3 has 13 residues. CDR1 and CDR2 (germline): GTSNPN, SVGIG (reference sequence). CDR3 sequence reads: CAWSAVAVGEQFF. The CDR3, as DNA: TGTGCCTGGAGTGCAGTAGCTGTAGGGGAGCAGTTCTTC.

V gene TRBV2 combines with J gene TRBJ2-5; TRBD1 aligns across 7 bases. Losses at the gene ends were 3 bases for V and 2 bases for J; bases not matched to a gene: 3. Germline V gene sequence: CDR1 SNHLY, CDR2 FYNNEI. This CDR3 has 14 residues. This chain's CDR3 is CASSELRGQETQYF. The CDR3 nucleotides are TGTGCCAGCAGTGAGCTCAGGGGGCAAGAGACCCAGTACTTC. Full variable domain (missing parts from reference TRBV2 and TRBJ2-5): EPEVTQTPSHQVTQMGQEVILRCVPISNHLYFYWYRQILGQKVEFLVSFYNNEISEKSEIFDDQFSVERPDGSNFTLKIRSTKLEDSAMYFCASSELRGQETQYFGPGTRLLVL.

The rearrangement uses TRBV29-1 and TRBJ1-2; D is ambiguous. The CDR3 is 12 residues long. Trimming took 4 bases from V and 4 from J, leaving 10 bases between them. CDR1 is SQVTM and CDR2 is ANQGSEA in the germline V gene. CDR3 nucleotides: TGCAGCGTTGTGGGCGCGAGCTATGGCTACACCTTC. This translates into CSVVGASYGYTF.